These 21 T cell receptor beta chains came from one sample sequenced in a study of blood T cell repertoires in COVID-19. The repertoire was sequenced with immunoSEQ multiplex PCR; TCRdb's copy has only in-frame clones and lacks some. Among some 220,000 clones listed, around 89% were seen once. The sample consisted of PBMCs or T cells enriched from blood (not recorded which). All receptors come from a woman between 18 and 29 years old in a cohort exposed to, infected with or recovered from COVID-19 (not recorded which).

The chain joins TRBV9 to TRBJ2-2; maybe TRBD2 (5 bases). V gave up 0 bases and J gave up 3 bases, with 9 bases separating them. Per the germline V gene, CDR1 is SGDLS and CDR2 is YYNGEE. The CDR3 covers 15 residues. The CDR3 bases are TGTGCCAGCAGCGTAGCAGTGGGAGACACCGGGGAGCTGTTTTTT. Translating gives CASSVAVGDTGELFF. The full variable domain, with the rest looked up from reference TRBV9 and TRBJ2-2, is DSGVTQTPKHLITATGQRVTLRCSPRSGDLSVYWYQQSLDQGLQFLIQYYNGEERAKGNILERFSAQQFPDLHSELNLSSLELGDSALYFCASSVAVGDTGELFFGEGSRLTVL.

The chain uses TRBV5-1 and TRBJ2-7; 10 bases agree with TRBD1. Germline lookup yields CDR1 SGHRS and CDR2 YFSETQ. The CDR3 has 13 amino acids. The trim removed 4 bases at V and 5 bases at J, leaving 3 bases unmatched. CDR3 sequence (DNA): TGCGCCAGCAGCGGCGGGACAGGGGACGAGCAGTACTTC. Amino acid sequence: CASSGGTGDEQYF.

This chain connects TRBV7-9 to TRBJ2-3; tentative D call: TRBD2 (6 bases). The CDR3 contains 14 residues. V shed 3 bases and J shed 5 bases, with 12 bases lying between them. Germline CDR1 SEHNR, CDR2 FQNEAQ (reference sequence). CDR3 loop: CASSLSAAGDTQYF. The CDR3 nucleotides read TGTGCCAGCAGCTTGTCCGCAGCGGGAGATACGCAGTATTTT.

V gene TRBV28 combines with J gene TRBJ1-4; the D gene is possibly TRBD1 (5 bases). V was cut by 5 bases and J by 5 bases, with 15 bases left in between. The CDR3 has 15 residues. Looked up from germline, CDR1 is MDHEN and CDR2 is SYDVKM. The CDR3 nucleotides are TGTGCCAGCAGTCGCCCGGGACTGATGAATGAAAAACTGTTTTTT. Translated, it gives CASSRPGLMNEKLFF. The variable domain in full, with the rest retrieved from reference TRBV28 and TRBJ1-4, is DVKVTQSSRYLVKRTGEKVFLECVQDMDHENMFWYRQDPGLGLRLIYFSYDVKMKEKGDIPEGYSVSREKKERFSLILESASTNQTSMYLCASSRPGLMNEKLFFGSGTQLSVL.

The CDR3 DNA follows: TGCGTGGGGCAGGGTAATGAAAAACTGTTTTTT. Translation gives CVGQGNEKLFF. The rearrangement joins TRBV20-1 to TRBJ1-4; D perhaps matches TRBD1 (5 bases). Germline CDR1 is DFQATT and CDR2 is SNEGSKA (reference sequence). The CDR3 has 11 amino acids.

The chain employs TRBV3-1 (or the pseudogene TRBV3-2) and TRBJ2-7; 12 positions match TRBD2. CDR1 and CDR2 from the germline V gene are LGHDT and YNNKEL (reference sequence). With 0 bases clipped from V and 1 base from J, the junction kept 10 bases outside the gene matches. The CDR3 sequence is 19 residues long. The CDR3: CASSQDGLAGGPGSYEQYF. The DNA of the CDR3 is TGTGCCAGCAGCCAAGATGGTCTAGCGGGAGGGCCTGGTTCCTACGAGCAGTACTTC.

The V and J genes are TRBV6-5 and TRBJ1-5, with D unclear. The CDR3 runs to 15 residues. The V and J ends lost 6 bases and 0 bases respectively, with 12 bases between them. CDR1 MNHEY and CDR2 SVGAGI come from the germline V gene. CDR3 residues: CASRHTENSNQPQHF. The CDR3 nucleotides are TGTGCCAGCAGGCACACAGAAAATAGCAATCAGCCCCAGCATTTT.

The chain links TRBV7-9 to TRBJ1-1; D perhaps matches TRBD1 (5 bases). CDR3 length equals 11 residues. The V gene's germline CDR1 is SEHNR and CDR2 FQNEAQ (reference sequence). Trimming removed 5 bases from V and 10 bases from J, with 11 bases in between. The CDR3 sequence: CASSTRELAFF. For the CDR3, the DNA is TGTGCCAGCAGCACCAGGGAATTAGCTTTCTTT.

Only a few counts were recorded for this clone. The chain combines TRBV7-9 with TRBJ1-1, with a possible D match to TRBD1 (6 bases). CDR1 is SEHNR and CDR2 is FQNEAQ in the germline V gene (reference sequence). V was trimmed by 5 bases and J by 3 bases, leaving 13 bases between them. The length of the CDR3 is 14 residues. CDR3 sequence: CASSTRTDHTEAFF. The CDR3 nucleotides read TGTGCCAGCAGCACACGGACAGACCACACTGAAGCTTTCTTT.

The chain combines TRBV15 with TRBJ1-1, with D unclear. Trimming shortened V by 0 bases and J by 0 bases, and 11 bases separated the two germline ends. The CDR3 is 16 amino acids. CDR1 is LNHNV, CDR2 YYDKDF, per germline (reference sequence). The DNA for the CDR3 is TGTGCCACCAGCAGAGATCCCCTTACAGTGAACACTGAAGCTTTCTTT. As protein: CATSRDPLTVNTEAFF. Drawing the rest from reference TRBV15 and TRBJ1-1, the complete variable domain is DAMVIQNPRYQVTQFGKPVTLSCSQTLNHNVMYWYQQKSSQAPKLLFHYYDKDFNNEADTPDNFQSRRPNTSFCFLDIRSPGLGDTAMYLCATSRDPLTVNTEAFFGQGTRLTVV.

The genes are TRBV10-2 and TRBJ1-5; 9 bases are shared with TRBD1. The V gene end was trimmed by 2 bases and the J gene end by 5 bases; junction bases not matched to a gene: 7. The germline gives CDR1 WSHSY, CDR2 SAAADI. This CDR3 has 16 amino acids. The CDR3 protein is CASSEIGQGSDQPQHF. The CDR3 bases are TGCGCCAGCAGTGAGATAGGACAGGGGTCGGATCAGCCCCAGCATTTT.

The chain carries TRBV5-6 and TRBJ1-5; D not resolved. CDR1 and CDR2 from the germline V gene are SGHDT and YYEEEE. The CDR3 has 15 amino acids. V was trimmed by 0 bases and J by 0 bases, leaving 7 bases between them. The CDR3 loop reads CASSLGGDSNQPQHF. DNA for the CDR3: TGTGCCAGCAGCTTGGGAGGCGATAGCAATCAGCCCCAGCATTTT.

The V gene is TRBV28, the J gene TRBJ2-3, with D maybe TRBD2 (6 bases). This CDR3 contains 14 residues. The V end was cut by 6 bases, the J end by 2 bases, with 12 bases between. Germline assignment: CDR1 MDHEN and CDR2 SYDVKM. This CDR3 is CASRVGLLTDTQYF. Here the CDR3 DNA reads TGTGCCAGCAGGGTGGGACTTCTCACAGATACGCAGTATTTT.

V usage is TRBV2 and J usage is TRBJ2-3; TRBD2 matches 8 bases. The CDR3 extends over 16 amino acids. Germline CDR1 is SNHLY and CDR2 is FYNNEI. Losses at the gene ends were 6 bases for V and 1 base for J; bases not matched to a gene: 9. The CDR3 loop is CASRDLRAGGTDTQYF. The DNA for the CDR3 is TGTGCCAGCAGGGACCTCCGAGCGGGGGGCACAGATACGCAGTATTTT.

The chain combines TRBV6-5 with TRBJ2-7; D is undetermined. This CDR3 is 10 amino acids long. Germline assignment: CDR1 MNHEY and CDR2 SVGAGI. The V and J ends lost 6 bases and 3 bases respectively, with 3 bases between them. For the CDR3, the DNA is TGTGCCAGCAGCAACTACGAGCAGTACTTC. This translates into CASSNYEQYF.

The chain has TRBV11-3 and TRBJ2-3; TRBD2 agrees at 12 bases. The J segment lost 2 bases and the V segment lost 5 bases, leaving 5 bases of the junction unmatched. Germline values: CDR1 SGHNT, CDR2 YENEEA. CDR3 length equals 16 residues. Written as DNA, the CDR3 is TGTGCCAGCAGCGCCGGACTAGCGGGATTCACAGATACGCAGTATTTT. Its protein is CASSAGLAGFTDTQYF.

The chain uses TRBV5-8 and TRBJ2-1, with 8 positions matching TRBD2. Trimming took 7 bases from V and 0 from J; bases not matched to a gene: 3. The CDR3 runs to 14 residues. Germline CDR1 and CDR2: SGHTS and YDEGEE. The CDR3 here is CASRGGPSYNEQFF. CDR3 nucleotides: TGTGCCAGCCGCGGGGGGCCCTCCTACAATGAGCAGTTCTTC.

V usage is TRBV2 and J usage is TRBJ1-1; 10 bases line up with TRBD1. Germline V gives CDR1 SNHLY, CDR2 FYNNEI. CDR3 length: 13 amino acids. The V segment lost 4 bases and the J segment 11 bases; nucleotides outside the gene matches: 7. The DNA for the CDR3 is TGTGCCAGCAGTGGCGGGACAGGGGAATATGCTTTCTTT. Its protein is CASSGGTGEYAFF. The full variable domain, with the rest looked up from reference TRBV2 and TRBJ1-1, is EPEVTQTPSHQVTQMGQEVILRCVPISNHLYFYWYRQILGQKVEFLVSFYNNEISEKSEIFDDQFSVERPDGSNFTLKIRSTKLEDSAMYFCASSGGTGEYAFFGQGTRLTVV.

This clone showed up just once. V gene TRBV18 combines with J gene TRBJ1-3; D is ambiguous. Trimming shortened V by 1 base and J by 4 bases, and 20 bases separated the two germline ends. The germline CDR1 and CDR2 sequences are KGHSH and LQKENI. The CDR3 consists of 18 residues. As DNA, the CDR3 is TGTGCCAGCTCACCACTTAAGGCAGGAGGTTCGGCAGGAAACACCATATATTTT. It translates to CASSPLKAGGSAGNTIYF.

The chain links TRBV19 to TRBJ1-5, with 8 bases identical to TRBD1. V gave up 2 bases and J gave up 2 bases; unmatched junction bases: 11. Germline loops: CDR1 LNHDA, CDR2 SQIVND (reference sequence). The CDR3 sequence is 18 residues long. CDR3 region: CASSISRSGTGGNQPQHF. The CDR3 region has the DNA TGTGCCAGTAGTATAAGCCGGTCGGGGACAGGAGGCAATCAGCCCCAGCATTTT.

The J gene is TRBJ1-5, the V gene TRBV5-8; possible D gene TRBD1, 5 bases. The CDR3 runs 13 residues. Germline CDR1 and CDR2: SGHTS and YDEGEE. The germline V and J ends were trimmed by 5 bases and 3 bases, with 9 bases remaining between them. The CDR3 DNA is TGTGCCAGCAGGGGGCCCCTCAATCAGCCCCAGCATTTT. This translates into CASRGPLNQPQHF.